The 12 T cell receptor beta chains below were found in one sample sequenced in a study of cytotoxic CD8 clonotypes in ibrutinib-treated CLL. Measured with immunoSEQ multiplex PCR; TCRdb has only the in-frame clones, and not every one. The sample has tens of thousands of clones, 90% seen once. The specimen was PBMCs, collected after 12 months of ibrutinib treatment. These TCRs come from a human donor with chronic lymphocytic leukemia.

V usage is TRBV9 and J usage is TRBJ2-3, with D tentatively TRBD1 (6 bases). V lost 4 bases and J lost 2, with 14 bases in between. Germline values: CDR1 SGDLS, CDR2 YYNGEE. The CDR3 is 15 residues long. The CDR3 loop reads CASSPWDMPTDTQYF. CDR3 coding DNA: TGTGCCAGCAGCCCTTGGGACATGCCCACAGATACGCAGTATTTT.

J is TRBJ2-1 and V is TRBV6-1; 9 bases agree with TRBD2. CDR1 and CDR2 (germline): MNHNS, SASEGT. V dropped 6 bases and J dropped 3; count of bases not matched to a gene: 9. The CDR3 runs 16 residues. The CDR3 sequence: CASRELAGEDYNEQFF. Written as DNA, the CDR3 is TGTGCCAGCAGAGAACTAGCGGGCGAAGACTACAATGAGCAGTTCTTC.

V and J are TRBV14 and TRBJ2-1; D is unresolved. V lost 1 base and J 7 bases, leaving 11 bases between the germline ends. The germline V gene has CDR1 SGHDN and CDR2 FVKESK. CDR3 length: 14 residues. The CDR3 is CASSQAQVGNEQFF. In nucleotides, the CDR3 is TGTGCCAGCAGCCAAGCGCAGGTGGGGAATGAGCAGTTCTTC. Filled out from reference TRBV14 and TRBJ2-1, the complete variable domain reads EAGVTQFPSHSVIEKGQTVTLRCDPISGHDNLYWYRRVMGKEIKFLLHFVKESKQDESGMPNNRFLAERTGGTYSTLKVQPAELEDSGVYFCASSQAQVGNEQFFGPGTRLTVL.

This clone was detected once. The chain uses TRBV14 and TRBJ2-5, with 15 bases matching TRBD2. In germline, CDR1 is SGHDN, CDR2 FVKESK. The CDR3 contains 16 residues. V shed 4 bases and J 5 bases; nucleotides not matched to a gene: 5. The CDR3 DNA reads TGTGCCAGCAGCCCCTCCGGGACTAGCGGGAGGGAGACCCAGTACTTC. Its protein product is CASSPSGTSGRETQYF. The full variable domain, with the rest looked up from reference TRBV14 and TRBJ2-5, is EAGVTQFPSHSVIEKGQTVTLRCDPISGHDNLYWYRRVMGKEIKFLLHFVKESKQDESGMPNNRFLAERTGGTYSTLKVQPAELEDSGVYFCASSPSGTSGRETQYFGPGTRLLVL.

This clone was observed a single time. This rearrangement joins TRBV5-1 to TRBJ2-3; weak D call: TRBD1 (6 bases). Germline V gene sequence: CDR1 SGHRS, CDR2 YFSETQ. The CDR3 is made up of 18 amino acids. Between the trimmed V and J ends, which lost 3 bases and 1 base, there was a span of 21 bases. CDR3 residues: CASSSSNHLGHRTDTQYF. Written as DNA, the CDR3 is TGCGCCAGCAGCTCGAGCAATCACCTGGGACACCGCACAGATACGCAGTATTTT.

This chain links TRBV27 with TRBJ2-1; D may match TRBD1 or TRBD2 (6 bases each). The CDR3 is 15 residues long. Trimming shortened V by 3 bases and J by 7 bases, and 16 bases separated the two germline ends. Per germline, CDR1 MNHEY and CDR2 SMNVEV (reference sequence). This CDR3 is CASSLWGAGENEQFF. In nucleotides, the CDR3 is TGTGCCAGCAGTTTGTGGGGGGCAGGGGAGAATGAGCAGTTCTTC.

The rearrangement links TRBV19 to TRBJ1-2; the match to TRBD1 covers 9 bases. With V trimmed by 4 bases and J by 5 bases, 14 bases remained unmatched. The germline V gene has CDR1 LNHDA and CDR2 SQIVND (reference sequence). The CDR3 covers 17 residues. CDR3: CASSTGTGSGRWYGYTF. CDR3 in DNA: TGTGCCAGTAGTACTGGGACAGGGAGTGGTCGGTGGTATGGCTACACCTTC.

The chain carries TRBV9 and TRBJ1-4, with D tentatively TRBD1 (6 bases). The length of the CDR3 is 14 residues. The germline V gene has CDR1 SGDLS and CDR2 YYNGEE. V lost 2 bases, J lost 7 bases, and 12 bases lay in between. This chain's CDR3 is CASSVLGTFEKLFF. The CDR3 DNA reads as TGTGCCAGCAGCGTCCTCGGGACATTTGAAAAACTGTTTTTT. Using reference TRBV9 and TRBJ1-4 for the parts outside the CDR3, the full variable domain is DSGVTQTPKHLITATGQRVTLRCSPRSGDLSVYWYQQSLDQGLQFLIQYYNGEERAKGNILERFSAQQFPDLHSELNLSSLELGDSALYFCASSVLGTFEKLFFGSGTQLSVL.

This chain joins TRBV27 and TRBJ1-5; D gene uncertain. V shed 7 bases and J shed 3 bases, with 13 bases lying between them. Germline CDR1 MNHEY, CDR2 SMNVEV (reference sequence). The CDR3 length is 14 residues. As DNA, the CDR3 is TGTGCCAGCAAACCCGGGTCCGACAATCAGCCCCAGCATTTT. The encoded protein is CASKPGSDNQPQHF.

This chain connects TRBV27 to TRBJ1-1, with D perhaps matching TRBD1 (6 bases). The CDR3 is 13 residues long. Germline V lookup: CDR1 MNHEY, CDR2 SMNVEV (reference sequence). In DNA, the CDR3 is TGTGCAACCAGAGGGGGGATGGACACTGAAGCTTTCTTT. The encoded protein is CATRGGMDTEAFF.

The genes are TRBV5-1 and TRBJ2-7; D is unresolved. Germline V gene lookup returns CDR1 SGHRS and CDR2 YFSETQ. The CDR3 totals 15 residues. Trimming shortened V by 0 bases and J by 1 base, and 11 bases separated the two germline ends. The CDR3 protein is CASSLESGESYEQYF. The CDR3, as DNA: TGCGCCAGCAGCTTGGAGAGTGGCGAGTCCTACGAGCAGTACTTC.

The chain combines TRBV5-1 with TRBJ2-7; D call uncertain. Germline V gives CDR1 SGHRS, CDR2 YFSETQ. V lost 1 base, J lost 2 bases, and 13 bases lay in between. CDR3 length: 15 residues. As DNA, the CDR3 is TGCGCCAGCAGCTTGAATAGCCAGATTACCTACGAGCAGTACTTC. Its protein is CASSLNSQITYEQYF. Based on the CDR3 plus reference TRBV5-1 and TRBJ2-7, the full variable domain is KAGVTQTPRYLIKTRGQQVTLSCSPISGHRSVSWYQQTPGQGLQFLFEYFSETQRNKGNFPGRFSGRQFSNSRSEMNVSTLELGDSALYLCASSLNSQITYEQYFGPGTRLTVT.